The 7 T cell receptor beta chains below come from one sample, sequenced in a study of blood T cell repertoires in COVID-19. Profiled with immunoSEQ multiplex PCR; TCRdb holds only in-frame clones, not every one. The sample records 150,000 to 200,000 clones, about 86% being singletons. The sequenced material came from peripheral blood. The receptors stem from a man aged 45-60 years with active or convalescent COVID-19.

The chain carries TRBV4-2 and TRBJ2-5, with 7 bases fitting TRBD1. From germline, CDR1 is LGHNA and CDR2 YNFKEQ. V lost 4 bases, J lost 5 bases, and 4 bases stayed unmatched. This CDR3 is built from 13 residues. CDR3 sequence: CASSPDRSETQYF. The CDR3 DNA sequence: TGTGCCAGCAGCCCGGACAGGAGCGAGACCCAGTACTTC.

The chain employs TRBV6-2 or TRBV6-3 and TRBJ1-4; D remains ambiguous. Germline CDR1 and CDR2: MNHEY and SVGEGT. The CDR3 is 18 residues long. Trimming stripped 0 bases from V and 4 bases from J, with 18 bases between. The chain's CDR3 is CASSYSTVIKRINEKLFF. The DNA for the CDR3 is TGTGCCAGCAGTTACTCGACCGTTATAAAGAGGATTAATGAAAAACTGTTTTTT.

The chain employs TRBV2 and TRBJ2-5; 7 positions match TRBD2. Germline V gene lookup returns CDR1 SNHLY and CDR2 FYNNEI. V dropped 7 bases and J dropped 5; count of bases not matched to a gene: 10. This CDR3 region has 14 residues. CDR3 coding DNA: TGTGCCAGCACGCTTGGGGAGCGGGATGAGACCCAGTACTTC. This codes for CASTLGERDETQYF.

The chain is built from TRBV4-3 and TRBJ2-6, with D perhaps matching TRBD1 (6 bases). Germline V gene data show CDR1 as LGHNA and CDR2 as YSLEER. The CDR3 contains 15 residues. The V gene lost 1 base and the J gene lost 2 bases, with 6 bases spanning the gap. This CDR3 is CASSQGTAGANVLTF. DNA of the CDR3: TGCGCCAGCAGCCAAGGGACAGCTGGGGCCAACGTCCTGACTTTC.

The chain joins TRBV9 to TRBJ2-1; D unresolved. Germline V gives CDR1 SGDLS, CDR2 YYNGEE. The CDR3 length is 13 residues. V was trimmed by 4 bases and J by 9 bases, leaving 14 bases between them. The CDR3: CASSQVGSGEQFF. The DNA of the CDR3 is TGTGCCAGCAGCCAAGTAGGATCGGGTGAGCAGTTCTTC.

This sequence joins TRBV10-3 and TRBJ1-6, with 7 nucleotides matching TRBD1. The germline V gene has CDR1 ENHRY and CDR2 SYGVKD. J was trimmed by 9 bases and V by 10 bases; bases with no gene match: 9. This CDR3 is built from 13 residues. CDR3 residues: CATRGTDASPLHF. DNA for the CDR3: TGTGCCACCCGGGGGACAGATGCTTCACCCCTCCACTTT.

The rearrangement links TRBV6-5 to TRBJ1-6; the match to TRBD1 covers 7 bases. The CDR3 loop spans 14 amino acids. The germline V gene encodes CDR1 MNHEY and CDR2 SVGAGI. V trimming: 1 base; J trimming: 10 bases; junction bases outside the gene matches: 4. CDR3 coding DNA: TGTGCCAGCAGTTACTTCCGACAGGGATCACCCCTCCACTTT. The encoded protein is CASSYFRQGSPLHF.